The T cell receptor beta chain under discussion was sequenced for a study of CD8 T cells in Susac syndrome. V shed 2 bases and J shed 5 bases, with 13 bases lying between them. CDR3 size: 15 residues. Germline loops: CDR1 MNHEY, CDR2 SVGAGI. Random hexamers served to reverse transcribe roughly 0.45 to 1 ug RNA. Using its own MiXCR run on the immunoSEQ multiplex PCR reads, TCRdb lists one record per CDR3 protein. Among under 200,000 distinct CDR3 sequences listed, 85% to 95% were seen once. The clonotype was recovered from a human donor with multiple sclerosis. V usage is TRBV6-5 and J usage is TRBJ1-5, with TRBD1 as a possible D gene (6 bases). The specimen was CD8+ T cells from PBMCs. The CDR3 bases are TGTGCCAGCAGTTACCGCCGGGACACTTATCAGCCCCAGCATTTT. This sequence encodes CASSYRRDTYQPQHF.